This passage covers 24 T cell receptor beta chains from one sample sequenced in a study of cytomegalovirus exposure and HLA in healthy donors. PCR amplification relied on 60 Vbeta primers (plus 13 Jbeta primers). Sequencing used immunoSEQ multiplex PCR; TCRdb keeps in-frame clones, though not all of them. The sample yields roughly 200,000 clones, approximately 90% seen once. Material for sequencing was PBMCs. These TCRs come from a boy aged 2 to 9 in good health and CMV-seronegative.

The chain links TRBV28 to TRBJ1-1; no definite D call. Germline V gene data show CDR1 as MDHEN and CDR2 as SYDVKM. CDR3 length: 13 residues. The V end lost 2 bases, the J end lost 3 bases, and 7 bases lay between the germline ends. In nucleotides, the CDR3 is TGTGCCAGCAGTTTAACCGGGTACACTGAAGCTTTCTTT. Translation: CASSLTGYTEAFF.

This rearrangement joins TRBV12-5 to TRBJ2-2, with 8 bases that match TRBD1. V lost 1 base and J lost 3; bases outside the gene matches: 7. Germline values: CDR1 LGHNT, CDR2 FRNRAP. The CDR3 totals 17 residues. In DNA form, the CDR3 reads TGTGCTAGTGGTTTGGGGGCGACAGGGGTCGACACCGGGGAGCTGTTTTTT. Encoded protein: CASGLGATGVDTGELFF. The variable domain in full, completed from reference TRBV12-5 and TRBJ2-2, reads DARVTQTPRHKVTEMGQEVTMRCQPILGHNTVFWYRQTMMQGLELLAYFRNRAPLDDSGMPKDRFSAEMPDATLATLKIQPSEPRDSAVYFCASGLGATGVDTGELFFGEGSRLTVL.

In this sample, this clone turned up once. Other DNA sequences in the sample encode the same CDR3. The gene calls are TRBV7-9 and TRBJ2-1; 13 nucleotides line up with TRBD2. The CDR3 has 16 residues. J lost 2 bases, V lost 4 bases, and 2 bases had no gene match. Germline V gene sequence: CDR1 SEHNR, CDR2 FQNEAQ (reference sequence). CDR3 DNA: TGTGCCAGCAGCTCCGGACTAGCGGGAGCCTACAATGAGCAGTTCTTC. Its translation: CASSSGLAGAYNEQFF.

The chain recombines TRBV18 with TRBJ1-1; TRBD1 agrees at 8 bases. The CDR3 consists of 14 residues. The germline gives CDR1 KGHSH, CDR2 LQKENI. V lost 5 bases to trimming and J lost 0 bases; unmatched junction nucleotides: 2. In DNA form, the CDR3 reads TGTGCCAGCTCATCGACAGGGGTGAACACTGAAGCTTTCTTT. Translation: CASSSTGVNTEAFF.

This clone was detected a few times. The V call is TRBV5-6, the J call TRBJ1-2; 9 nucleotides agree with TRBD1. The CDR3 extends over 16 amino acids. Germline CDR1 is SGHDT and CDR2 is YYEEEE. The V and J ends lost 4 bases and 3 bases, in that order; junction bases with no gene match: 10. The CDR3 sequence: CASSRKTGGPHYGYTF. The CDR3 DNA sequence: TGTGCCAGCAGCCGTAAAACAGGGGGCCCTCACTATGGCTACACCTTC.

This clone occurred a few times. V gene TRBV19 combines with J gene TRBJ2-4; no reliable D call. Germline V CDR1 and CDR2: LNHDA, SQIVND (reference sequence). V lost 9 bases, J lost 5 bases, and 11 bases lay in between. This CDR3 has 12 residues. CDR3 residues: CASNARENIQYF. CDR3 nucleotides: TGTGCCAGCAACGCCCGGGAAAACATTCAGTACTTC.

On this clone itself: This same CDR3 is encoded by further DNA sequences in the sample. The chain uses TRBV7-2 and TRBJ1-1; a possible D gene is TRBD1 (5 bases). Looked up from germline, CDR1 is SGHTA and CDR2 is FQGNSA. Trimming shortened V by 2 bases and J by 1 base, and 8 bases separated the two germline ends. The CDR3 covers 14 residues. The CDR3 DNA is TGTGCCAGCAGCTTACAGGGTACGAACACTGAAGCTTTCTTT. This translates into CASSLQGTNTEAFF.

The V and J genes are TRBV29-1 and TRBJ1-1; unclear D gene. In germline, CDR1 is SQVTM, CDR2 ANQGSEA. This CDR3 is built from 12 residues. V gave up 6 bases and J gave up 1 base, with 9 bases separating them. Here the CDR3 DNA reads TGCAGCGTCCGGAGGGAGAACACTGAAGCTTTCTTT. Protein: CSVRRENTEAFF. Full variable domain (rest looked up from reference TRBV29-1 and TRBJ1-1): SAVISQKPSRDICQRGTSLTIQCQVDSQVTMMFWYRQQPGQSLTLIATANQGSEATYESGFVIDKFPISRPNLTFSTLTVSNMSPEDSSIYLCSVRRENTEAFFGQGTRLTVV.

V and J are TRBV7-2 and TRBJ2-7; D gene unclear. Trimming pared 4 bases from V and 0 bases from J, leaving 4 bases between. The germline V gene has CDR1 SGHTA and CDR2 FQGNSA. CDR3 length: 12 amino acids. The CDR3 loop reads CASSSVSYEQYF. For the CDR3, the DNA is TGTGCCAGCAGCTCAGTCTCCTACGAGCAGTACTTC.

This chain links TRBV28 with TRBJ1-2; 10 bases align to TRBD1. This CDR3 is 13 amino acids long. Germline assignment: CDR1 MDHEN and CDR2 SYDVKM. Unmatched junction bases numbered 5, after V lost 6 bases and J lost 7 bases. In DNA form, the CDR3 reads TGTGCCAGCAGCCGCGACAGGGGGCTTGGCTACACCTTC. Translating gives CASSRDRGLGYTF.

The V call is TRBV28, the J call TRBJ1-2; 7 bases align to TRBD1. The CDR3 extends over 14 amino acids. J gave up 2 bases and V 8 bases, and 8 bases lay outside the gene matches. The germline gives CDR1 MDHEN, CDR2 SYDVKM. The CDR3 loop is CASSYGGQNYGYTF. CDR3 DNA sequence: TGTGCCAGCTCCTACGGGGGACAGAACTATGGCTACACCTTC.

About this clone: The same CDR3 also results from other DNA sequences found in this sample. V and J are TRBV7-6 and TRBJ2-7; D may be TRBD1 (6 bases). The CDR3 contains 15 residues. V was clipped by 1 base and J by 5 bases, with 15 bases between them. Per the germline V gene, CDR1 is SGHVS and CDR2 is FNYEAQ. This CDR3 is CASSLGTTGNHEQYF. Written as DNA, the CDR3 is TGTGCCAGCAGCTTAGGTACCACAGGGAACCACGAGCAGTACTTC.

V gene TRBV7-9 combines with J gene TRBJ2-3; 11 nucleotides line up with TRBD2. The trim removed 7 bases at V and 4 bases at J, leaving 7 bases unmatched. CDR1 and CDR2 from the germline V gene are SEHNR and FQNEAQ (reference sequence). CDR3 length equals 15 residues. The CDR3 reads CASTGSGGGSDTQYF. The DNA of the CDR3 is TGTGCCAGCACCGGTAGCGGGGGGGGATCAGATACGCAGTATTTT.

This chain connects TRBV7-8 to TRBJ2-2; TRBD2 aligns across 13 bases. Trimming at V came to 5 bases and at J to 5 bases, leaving 5 bases not matched to a gene. Germline V gene data show CDR1 as SGHVS and CDR2 as FQNEAQ. This CDR3 has 16 amino acids. In DNA, the CDR3 is TGTGCCAGCAGCCCCCGACTAGCGGGGGGAACCGGGGAGCTGTTTTTT. Its translation is CASSPRLAGGTGELFF.

The V call is TRBV6-5, the J call TRBJ2-7, with D maybe TRBD1 (6 bases). The CDR3 runs 13 residues. Per the germline V gene, CDR1 is MNHEY and CDR2 is SVGAGI. V dropped 8 bases and J dropped 7 bases, with 18 bases sitting between them. The DNA of the CDR3 is TGTGCCAGCCGCCCGCAGGGGACGAGGGAGCAGTACTTC. Its protein product is CASRPQGTREQYF.

The gene calls are TRBV7-2 and TRBJ2-5; 7 bases align to TRBD1. The V gene's germline CDR1 is SGHTA and CDR2 FQGNSA. The CDR3 covers 14 residues. V was pared by 5 bases and J by 1 base, with 4 bases of the junction left unmatched. The CDR3 DNA follows: TGTGCCAGCAGCCTTCACAGGGGCCAAGAGACCCAGTACTTC. This gives the protein CASSLHRGQETQYF.

This clone was seen only a few times. The gene calls are TRBV4-1 and TRBJ2-7, with TRBD1 matching 8 bases. CDR3 length equals 15 residues. Germline V gene data show CDR1 as MGHRA and CDR2 as YSYEKL. The J segment lost 3 bases and the V segment lost 1 base, leaving 5 bases of the junction unmatched. The chain's CDR3 is CASSQAWTGLYEQYF. In DNA form, the CDR3 reads TGCGCCAGCAGCCAAGCCTGGACAGGGCTCTACGAGCAGTACTTC.

This chain joins TRBV5-4 and TRBJ2-2; perhaps TRBD1 as D (6 bases). Germline lookup yields CDR1 SGHNT and CDR2 YYREEE (reference sequence). V lost 0 bases and J 1 base, leaving 10 bases between the germline ends. This CDR3 spans 16 amino acids. Here the CDR3 reads CASSLGQGMNTGELFF. Written as DNA, the CDR3 is TGTGCCAGCAGCTTGGGCCAGGGGATGAACACCGGGGAGCTGTTTTTT.

The chain employs TRBV6-6 and TRBJ2-2, with 7 bases matching TRBD2. After removal of 8 bases from V and 7 bases from J, the junction contained 10 bases not matched to a gene. This CDR3 is built from 14 residues. The V gene's germline CDR1 is MNHNY and CDR2 SVGAGI (reference sequence). The CDR3 coding sequence is TGTGCCAGCGGACTAGGACGTTCTGTCGGGGAGCTGTTTTTT. The encoded protein is CASGLGRSVGELFF.

The chain employs TRBV27 and TRBJ1-2, with D perhaps matching TRBD1 (5 bases). The CDR3 spans 12 residues. Germline loops: CDR1 MNHEY, CDR2 SMNVEV (reference sequence). Trimming shortened V by 5 bases and J by 4 bases, and 8 bases separated the two germline ends. Written as DNA, the CDR3 is TGTGCCAGCAGTGGCAGGGCCTATGGCTACACCTTC. It codes for CASSGRAYGYTF.

This clone has more than one count but fewer than ten. The V and J genes are TRBV6-1 and TRBJ1-3, with 8 bases matching TRBD1. This CDR3 spans 13 amino acids. V dropped 3 bases and J dropped 10; count of bases not matched to a gene: 5. Germline lookup yields CDR1 MNHNS and CDR2 SASEGT. The CDR3 DNA reads TGTGCCAGCAGTGACAGGGGGCTTAAGACCATATATTTT. This gives the protein CASSDRGLKTIYF.

J is TRBJ2-7 and V is TRBV10-3; 8 bases line up with TRBD1. This CDR3 is built from 13 residues. V shed 10 bases and J 2 bases; nucleotides not matched to a gene: 7. Per germline, CDR1 ENHRY and CDR2 SYGVKD. The chain's CDR3 is CATRTGHTYEQYF. DNA of the CDR3: TGTGCCACGAGGACAGGGCACACCTACGAGCAGTACTTC.

A note on this clone: The sample holds other DNA sequences that translate to the same CDR3. The chain couples TRBV5-1 to TRBJ1-4; 9 bases map to TRBD1. V gave up 0 bases and J gave up 8 bases; unmatched junction bases: 2. Per germline, CDR1 SGHRS and CDR2 YFSETQ. The CDR3 covers 14 residues. The CDR3 sequence: CASSLGQGGEKLFF. The CDR3 region has the DNA TGCGCCAGCAGCTTGGGACAGGGGGGGGAAAAACTGTTTTTT.

The chain recombines TRBV7-2 with TRBJ1-6, with 7 bases that match TRBD1. The V and J ends lost 5 bases and 9 bases, in that order; junction bases with no gene match: 4. The CDR3 has 13 amino acids. CDR1 is SGHTA, CDR2 FQGNSA, per germline. CDR3 nucleotide sequence: TGTGCCAGCAGCCTCGCAGGGGGTTCACCCCTCCACTTT. Its translation: CASSLAGGSPLHF.